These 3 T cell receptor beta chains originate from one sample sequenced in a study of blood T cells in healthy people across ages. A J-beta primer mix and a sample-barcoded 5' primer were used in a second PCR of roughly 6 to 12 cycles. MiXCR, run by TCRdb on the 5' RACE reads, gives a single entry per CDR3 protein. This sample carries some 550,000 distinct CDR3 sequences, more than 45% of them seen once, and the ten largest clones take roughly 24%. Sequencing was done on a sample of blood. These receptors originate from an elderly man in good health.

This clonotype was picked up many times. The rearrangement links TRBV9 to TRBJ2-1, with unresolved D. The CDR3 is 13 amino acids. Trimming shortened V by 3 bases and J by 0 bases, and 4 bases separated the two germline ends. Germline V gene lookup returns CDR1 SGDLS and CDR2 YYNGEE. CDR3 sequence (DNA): TGTGCCAGCAGCGGGGGCTCCTACAATGAGCAGTTCTTC. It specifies CASSGGSYNEQFF.

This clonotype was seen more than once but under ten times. CDR3: CASASRQGGDGYTF. Written as DNA, the CDR3 is TGTGCCAGCGCGTCCCGACAGGGAGGGGATGGCTACACCTTC. V gene TRBV6-5 combines with J gene TRBJ1-2; 7 bases map to TRBD1. The CDR3 is made up of 14 amino acids. V lost 8 bases, J lost 6 bases, and 12 bases stayed unmatched. Germline CDR1 reads MNHEY; CDR2 reads SVGAGI.

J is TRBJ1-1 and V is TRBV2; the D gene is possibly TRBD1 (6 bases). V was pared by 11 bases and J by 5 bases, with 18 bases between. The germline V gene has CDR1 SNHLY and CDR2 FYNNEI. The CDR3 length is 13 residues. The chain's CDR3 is CACTGGRLTEAFF. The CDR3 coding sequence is TGTGCCTGCACCGGGGGGCGCTTAACTGAAGCTTTCTTT.